Listed here are 3 T cell receptor beta chains from one sample, sequenced in a study of blood T cell repertoires in COVID-19. Profiled with immunoSEQ multiplex PCR; TCRdb holds only in-frame clones, not every one. The sample has 90,000 to 120,000 clones, 65% to 80% seen once. Input material: peripheral blood. All receptors derive from a man aged 70-80 years with acute or convalescent COVID-19.

V usage is TRBV27 and J usage is TRBJ2-2; D unclear. The CDR3 is 14 amino acids. Germline V gene data show CDR1 as MNHEY and CDR2 as SMNVEV (reference sequence). The V gene lost 4 bases and the J gene lost 2 bases, with 8 bases spanning the gap. CDR3 in DNA: TGTGCCAGCAGTTCCCTAGGTAACACCGGGGAGCTGTTTTTT. This sequence encodes CASSSLGNTGELFF.

The chain employs TRBV5-1 and TRBJ2-1; 13 bases agree with TRBD2. The CDR3 sequence is 15 residues long. Germline V lookup: CDR1 SGHRS, CDR2 YFSETQ. Trimming cost V 6 bases and J 5 bases; bases outside gene matches: 5. The CDR3 loop is CASTRGTSGDNEQFF. The DNA of the CDR3 is TGCGCCAGCACCCGAGGGACTAGCGGGGACAATGAGCAGTTCTTC. Based on the CDR3 plus reference TRBV5-1 and TRBJ2-1, the full variable domain is KAGVTQTPRYLIKTRGQQVTLSCSPISGHRSVSWYQQTPGQGLQFLFEYFSETQRNKGNFPGRFSGRQFSNSRSEMNVSTLELGDSALYLCASTRGTSGDNEQFFGPGTRLTVL.

This clone was seen a handful of times. V and J are TRBV9 and TRBJ1-1; maybe TRBD1 (6 bases). The CDR3 totals 13 residues. Looked up from germline, CDR1 is SGDLS and CDR2 is YYNGEE. The V end was cut by 0 bases, the J end by 10 bases, with 13 bases between. The CDR3 loop is CASSVAQSGVAFF. For the CDR3, the DNA is TGTGCCAGCAGCGTAGCCCAGTCAGGGGTAGCTTTCTTT.